The present TCR beta chain was sequenced within a study of Tregs in tolerant kidney transplant recipients. Related graft donors supplied nonmyeloablative bone marrow transplants, and mixed chimerism was transient. Unstimulated Tregs (CD4+CD25+CD127-) and CD4+CD25- non-Tregs were sorted from PBMCs. Of note for this clone: Its antigen is unidentified.

TCRdb's copy holds only in-frame clones and misses some; the assay was immunoSEQ multiplex PCR. The sample contains tens of thousands of clones, over 75% of which appear only once. Germline lookup yields CDR1 SGHTA and CDR2 FQGNSA. V was cut by 5 bases and J by 8 bases, with 15 bases left in between. The CDR3 covers 13 residues. Findings of the study overall: Expanding Tregs on activated donor B cells appeared to best identify donor-specific TCRbeta clones.

The sequences come from CD4+ T cells from blood (PBMCs), collected 24 months after the transplant. This chain joins TRBV7-2 and TRBJ1-2, with D maybe TRBD1 (6 bases). This TCR came from a human patient who received a combined kidney and bone marrow transplant. Some T cells may originate from the graft donor. The CDR3 loop reads CASSPRGSGGYTF. The CDR3 coding sequence is TGTGCCAGCAGCCCGAGGGGGTCGGGGGGCTACACCTTC.